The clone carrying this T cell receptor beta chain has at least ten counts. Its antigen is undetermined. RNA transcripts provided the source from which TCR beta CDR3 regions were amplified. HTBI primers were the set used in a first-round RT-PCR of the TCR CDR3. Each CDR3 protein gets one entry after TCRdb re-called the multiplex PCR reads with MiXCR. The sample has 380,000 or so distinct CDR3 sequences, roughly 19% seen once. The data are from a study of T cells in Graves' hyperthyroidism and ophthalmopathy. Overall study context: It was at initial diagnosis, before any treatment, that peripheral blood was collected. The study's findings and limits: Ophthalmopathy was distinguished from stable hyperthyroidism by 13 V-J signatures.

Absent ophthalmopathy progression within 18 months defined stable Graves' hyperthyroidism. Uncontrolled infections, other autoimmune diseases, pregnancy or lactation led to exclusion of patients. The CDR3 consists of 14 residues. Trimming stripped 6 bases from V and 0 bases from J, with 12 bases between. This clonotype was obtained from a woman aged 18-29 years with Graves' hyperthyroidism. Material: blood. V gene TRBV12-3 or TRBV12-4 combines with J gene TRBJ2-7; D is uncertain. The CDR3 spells CASSRQTSSYEQYF. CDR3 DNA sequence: TGTGCCAGCAGCCGCCAGACGAGCTCCTACGAGCAGTACTTC.